Listed below are T cell receptor beta chains from one sample, sequenced in a study of blood T cell repertoires in COVID-19. Sequencing used immunoSEQ multiplex PCR; TCRdb keeps in-frame clones, though not all of them. The sample records some 400,000 clones, over 75% being singletons. The sample comprised PBMCs or T cells enriched from blood (not recorded which). Receptors were obtained from a man aged 25 to 40 who had recovered from COVID-19. CDR3s include the opening cysteine and the closing phenylalanine or tryptophan. The D gene is left open where the match is weak. Expanded clones get a size class; other rows say once, few or many, or leave the size out.

D	length	size	J	V	CDR3
NA	14	NA	TRBJ2-7	TRBV19	CASSIDPGSYEQYF
TRBD1	15	few	TRBJ1-2	TRBV19	CASSPGQAFNYGYTF
TRBD1	14	NA	TRBJ1-1	TRBV5-1	CASSKDRAYTEAFF
NA	15	NA	TRBJ2-3	TRBV6-5	CASSQRRAGTDTQYF
NA	13	NA	TRBJ1-2	TRBV5-1	CASSPDSNYGYTF
NA	12	once	TRBJ1-1	TRBV6-1	CASSETGGEAFF
TRBD1	15	NA	TRBJ1-2	TRBV6-5	CASSTGQGLNYGYTF
NA	16	NA	TRBJ1-1	TRBV19	CASSIGGGAENTEAFF
TRBD1	16	NA	TRBJ1-6	TRBV5-3	CARSRPRTGWNSPLHF
NA	11	NA	TRBJ2-3	TRBV6-2/TRBV6-3	CASSQTDTQYF
TRBD2	14	NA	TRBJ2-1	TRBV29-1	CSVSGGSSYNEQFF
TRBD1	13	NA	TRBJ1-5	TRBV2	CASSAGGVQPQHF
TRBD1	15	NA	TRBJ1-2	TRBV7-9	CASSLAEQGDYGYTF
NA	14	NA	TRBJ1-6	TRBV6-5	CASSFLLRDSPLHF
TRBD1	16	NA	TRBJ2-2	TRBV19	CASSIPGTGGTGELFF
NA	16	NA	TRBJ2-2	TRBV30	CAWSGSGGSNTGELFF
NA	12	NA	TRBJ1-5	TRBV12-3/TRBV12-4	CASSLTEQPQHF
TRBD1	15	NA	TRBJ1-5	TRBV6-5	CATLDRDYGDQPQHF
NA	13	NA	TRBJ2-1	TRBV10-3	CAGSLQGTYEQFF
TRBD1	15	NA	TRBJ1-6	TRBV27	CASSIRTGGISPLHF
NA	12	NA	TRBJ2-2	TRBV13	CASSTYAGELFF
NA	14	NA	TRBJ1-6	TRBV15	CATSRDRYNSPLHF
TRBD1	14	NA	TRBJ1-2	TRBV19	CASNAGGINYGYTF
NA	16	few	TRBJ1-3	TRBV2	CASSVETVRSGNTIYF
NA	14	NA	TRBJ2-1	TRBV7-9	CASRNRDFFNEQFF
TRBD1	14	NA	TRBJ1-5	TRBV3-1/TRBV3-2	CASSLGTGNQPQHF
NA	13	NA	TRBJ2-5	TRBV30	CAWTPNRAGTQYF
NA	15	NA	TRBJ2-2	TRBV5-1	CASSSGTGGTGELFF
NA	11	NA	TRBJ1-2	TRBV9	CASSPGIGYTF
NA	15	NA	TRBJ2-7	TRBV6-5	CASTPPGLSNYEQYF
NA	16	NA	TRBJ2-7	TRBV5-4	CASSQGGAPLSYEQYF
NA	14	NA	TRBJ1-1	TRBV6-6	CASSRNQANTEAFF
NA	13	NA	TRBJ1-6	TRBV5-1	CASAPSPNSPLHF
TRBD1	14	NA	TRBJ1-5	TRBV19	CASSIGGQGGPQHF
TRBD2	17	NA	TRBJ2-7	TRBV16	CASSRGTSGLRAYEQYF
TRBD2	15	NA	TRBJ2-5	TRBV15	CATSRTAGGQETQYF
TRBD2	14	NA	TRBJ2-1	TRBV30	CAWSVMGGTNEQFF
TRBD1	15	NA	TRBJ1-2	TRBV6-5	CASSYAAGGDFGYTF
NA	14	NA	TRBJ2-5	TRBV19	CASSNVAGQETQYF
NA	20	NA	TRBJ1-4	TRBV27	CASSLASSGGRGVNNEKLFF
TRBD1	14	NA	TRBJ1-2	TRBV29-1	CSVEGTGGNYGYTF
TRBD2	15	NA	TRBJ2-2	TRBV19	CASSKLAGGTGELFF
NA	14	NA	TRBJ1-1	TRBV7-9	CATKQGSVNTEAFF
TRBD2	16	NA	TRBJ2-3	TRBV7-2	CASSPLAGATTDTQYF
TRBD1	13	NA	TRBJ1-2	TRBV4-1	CASSQGTGYGYTF
TRBD1	14	NA	TRBJ2-1	TRBV2	CASTPGQGAGEQFF
NA	14	once	TRBJ1-5	TRBV6-5	CASMGMDWAQPQHF
TRBD1	15	NA	TRBJ1-5	TRBV7-9	CASSLGGTDNQPQHF
NA	14	NA	TRBJ1-1	TRBV9	CASSVETGFTEAFF
NA	12	NA	TRBJ2-1	TRBV2	CASSRRAVEQFF
TRBD1	15	NA	TRBJ2-7	TRBV7-9	CASSLAWQGANEQYF
NA	14	NA	TRBJ1-1	TRBV18	CASSPMLQGTEAFF
NA	14	NA	TRBJ1-1	TRBV19	CASSTRDFRTEAFF